The 10 T cell receptor beta chains in this list originate from one sample, sequenced in a study of T cell changes during pregnancy in multiple sclerosis. Measured with immunoSEQ multiplex PCR; TCRdb has only the in-frame clones, and not every one. The sample lists about 41,000 clones, 70% to 90% occurring once. This material consisted of CD4+ T cells from peripheral blood mononuclear cells, taken in the first trimester of pregnancy. Every receptor here comes from a female donor with multiple sclerosis, enrolled in a pregnancy study.

This clone occurred a few times. The genes are TRBV19 and TRBJ2-2; D may be TRBD1 (5 bases). Trimming removed 3 bases at V and 6 bases at J, with 11 bases between. The CDR3 contains 14 residues. CDR1 and CDR2 (germline): LNHDA, SQIVND (reference sequence). CDR3 residues: CASSIGKGAGELFF. For the CDR3, the DNA is TGTGCCAGTAGTATCGGCAAAGGGGCCGGGGAGCTGTTTTTT.

The chain carries TRBV5-1 and TRBJ2-2, with 11 bases that match TRBD2. The V segment lost 1 base and the J segment 4 bases; nucleotides outside the gene matches: 0. The V gene's germline CDR1 is SGHRS and CDR2 YFSETQ. This CDR3 contains 15 residues. For the CDR3, the DNA is TGCGCCAGCAGCTTGACTAGCGGGAGCACCGGGGAGCTGTTTTTT. As protein: CASSLTSGSTGELFF.

This chain links TRBV7-3 with TRBJ2-7, with TRBD1 matching over 8 bases. The CDR3 totals 15 residues. The V gene end was trimmed by 5 bases and the J gene end by 8 bases; junction bases not matched to a gene: 14. Germline V lookup: CDR1 SGHTA, CDR2 FQGTGA. The CDR3 sequence is CASSPSGTGGDKQYF. The DNA of the CDR3 is TGTGCCAGCAGCCCATCCGGGACAGGAGGGGATAAGCAGTACTTC. Supplemented by reference TRBV7-3 and TRBJ2-7, the full variable domain reads GAGVSQTPSNKVTEKGKYVELRCDPISGHTALYWYRQSLGQGPEFLIYFQGTGAADDSGLPNDRFFAVRPEGSVSTLKIQRTERGDSAVYLCASSPSGTGGDKQYFGPGTRLTVT.

The V call is TRBV6-6, the J call TRBJ2-1, with 9 bases lining up with TRBD1. The trim removed 9 bases at V and 5 bases at J, leaving 8 bases unmatched. Germline V gene data show CDR1 as MNHNY and CDR2 as SVGAGI (reference sequence). There are 14 residues in the CDR3. CDR3 nucleotides: TGTGCCAGTCGCTCCGGGACAGGGCACAATGAGCAGTTCTTC. Translation: CASRSGTGHNEQFF.

This chain links TRBV7-9 with TRBJ1-5; 9 nucleotides match TRBD1. The CDR3 has 15 residues. The V gene's germline CDR1 is SEHNR and CDR2 FQNEAQ (reference sequence). Losses at the gene ends were 5 bases for V and 2 bases for J; bases not matched to a gene: 4. The CDR3 here is CASSRDREGNQPQHF. The CDR3, as DNA: TGTGCCAGCAGCCGGGACAGGGAGGGCAATCAGCCCCAGCATTTT.

This chain connects TRBV28 to TRBJ1-5; D is perhaps TRBD1 (5 bases). This CDR3 is built from 13 residues. Per germline, CDR1 MDHEN and CDR2 SYDVKM. Trimming removed 5 bases at V and 4 bases at J, with 9 bases between. CDR3 DNA sequence: TGTGCCAGCAGTCCACAGGTAAATCAGCCCCAGCATTTT. Translated, it gives CASSPQVNQPQHF.

The chain links TRBV28 to TRBJ2-7; TRBD2 agrees at 8 bases. CDR3 length: 14 residues. Trimming removed 10 bases from V and 4 bases from J; junction bases left unmatched: 12. Per the germline V gene, CDR1 is MDHEN and CDR2 is SYDVKM. CDR3 sequence: CATGRLAGNYEQYF. The DNA of the CDR3 is TGTGCCACAGGGAGGCTAGCGGGCAATTACGAGCAGTACTTC.

The V and J genes are TRBV9 and TRBJ2-5, with D perhaps matching TRBD1 (6 bases). The germline V and J ends were trimmed by 0 bases and 4 bases, with 13 bases remaining between them. Germline V lookup: CDR1 SGDLS, CDR2 YYNGEE. The CDR3 length is 15 residues. CDR3 coding DNA: TGTGCCAGCAGCGTAGCTGAGGGGGTAGGAGAGACCCAGTACTTC. Translated: CASSVAEGVGETQYF.

CDR3 loop: CASSLRGSETQYF. CDR3 nucleotide sequence: TGTGCCAGCAGCTTACGGGGGTCGGAGACCCAGTACTTC. The J gene is TRBJ2-5, the V gene TRBV11-3; D possibly corresponds to TRBD2 (6 bases). Germline CDR1 and CDR2: SGHNT and YENEEA. The CDR3 loop spans 13 amino acids. The V and J ends lost 2 bases and 5 bases respectively, with 9 bases between them.

This sequence joins TRBV19 and TRBJ2-3; 14 nucleotides agree with TRBD2. The CDR3 has 17 amino acids. The germline CDR1 and CDR2 sequences are LNHDA and SQIVND (reference sequence). With 6 bases clipped from V and 6 bases from J, the junction kept 11 bases outside the gene matches. CDR3 sequence: CASRDPRGTSGSDTQYF. As DNA, the CDR3 is TGTGCCAGTAGGGACCCCCGAGGGACTAGCGGGAGTGATACGCAGTATTTT.